The rows below give T cell receptor beta chains drawn from one sample of a study of blood T cell repertoires in COVID-19. Clones were read by immunoSEQ multiplex PCR, and TCRdb kept only the in-frame ones, dropping some. The sample shows around 59,000 clones, around 67% of them seen only once. The sample comprised peripheral blood. These receptors were collected from a woman in her fifties or sixties with active or convalescent COVID-19. CDR3s include the opening cysteine and the closing phenylalanine or tryptophan. Size is stated for part of the rows, as once, few or many counts, or as a class when the clone is expanded.

CAWSILRDNYGYTF	TRBV30	.
CASSVQAGNTEAFF	TRBV5-1	.
CASSSPGWVPYNEQFF	TRBV19	.
CASRQWDTGELFF	TRBV10-3	.
CAWSQGQYNSPLHF	TRBV30	.
CASSPSDSFNQPQHF	TRBV18	.
CASKVSGRRKFDNEQFF	TRBV2	.
CASSQGTGLGDTEAFF	TRBV4-2	.
CASSSGQGRYGYTF	TRBV28	once
CASSGASGRSSYNEQFF	TRBV19	.
CASSPSEYGYTF	TRBV14	.
CASNPEQGAPNYGYTF	TRBV5-1	.
CASSRGEGAGNTIYF	TRBV7-6	.
CASSGPTQSSYNEQFF	TRBV19	many
CASSSSSGGSNQPQHF	TRBV25-1	.
CASSFLRTGGSYEQYF	TRBV7-9	.
CASSQGRGNQPQHF	TRBV3-1/TRBV3-2	few
CASSLDGTENEKLFF	TRBV2	.
CASSATGTDTQYF	TRBV10-1	few
CASSLPPEETQYF	TRBV12-3/TRBV12-4	.
CASSDFKTGINQPQHF	TRBV6-1	few
CASSLAGGHYGYTF	TRBV7-2	.
CATSGPGGAQYF	TRBV24-1	once
CASSFGLASTDTQYF	TRBV2	.
CASSLVLAGGPVGELFF	TRBV5-1	.
CASSDREWTYEQYF	TRBV5-4	.
CASSYTVGKLFF	TRBV6-2/TRBV6-3	.
CASSSHTDTQYF	TRBV7-9	.
CASFGTGETEAFF	TRBV28	few
CASSLSSHSYNEQFF	TRBV5-4	.
CATRQGYNEQFF	TRBV15	.
CATRGWDSGNTIYF	TRBV2	.
CASSLSGSYNSPLHF	TRBV5-1	.
CASSRSGTDTQYF	TRBV11-3	.
CASSPIRTSATFNTYNEQFF	TRBV18	.
CASSPPTATNEKLFF	TRBV28	.
CASSQNIGLAGSGEQFF	TRBV4-1	once
CASSSRGSAFF	TRBV27	.
CASSGLAGTYEQYF	TRBV2	.
CASSYGRQGAGNTIYF	TRBV6-6	once
CASSPGTGIYNEQFF	TRBV19	.
CASSPTRQVTDTQYF	TRBV18	.
CASSLERDSPLHF	TRBV7-6	.
CASSERIPGFSNQPQHF	TRBV11-3	.
CASGLVDVGANQPQHF	TRBV12-5	.
CASSFSSGRAYRKFF	TRBV28	.
CASSLVSETLSSGANVLTF	TRBV5-4	.
CASSWDRAYEQYF	TRBV7-6	.
CASPDCEQYF	TRBV19	.
CASSPRTGFDNSPLHF	TRBV7-6	.
CASSLTSGSADTQYF	TRBV5-1	.
CASSFVGANYGYTF	TRBV5-1	.